In this sample, the clone carrying this TCR beta chain turned up once. Its specificity is unknown. The sample belongs to a study of neoadjuvant anti-PD-1 for oral cavity cancer. Study-level results: PBMC Gini-index clonality exceeded responders' in non-responders post-nivolumab.

Time point given: after neoadjuvant nivolumab, at surgical resection. Sequenced by immunoSEQ multiplex PCR; TCRdb stores in-frame clones only, minus some. The top ten clones hold 3.2% of a sample with more than 11,000 clones, around 70% of them seen once. Sequences were derived from PBMCs, sampled after nivolumab (anti-PD-1) treatment. The receptor was derived from a person aged 40 to 85 with oral cavity squamous cell carcinoma.

CDR3 loop: CASSLAGHRGTRVSYEQYF. The CDR3 region has the DNA TGTGCCAGCAGCTTGGCCGGTCATCGTGGGACTAGGGTCTCCTACGAGCAGTACTTC. The chain couples TRBV5-6 to TRBJ2-7; 8 positions agree with TRBD2. Unmatched junction bases numbered 14, after V lost 0 bases and J lost 0 bases. Looked up from germline, CDR1 is SGHDT and CDR2 is YYEEEE. There are 19 residues in the CDR3.